A single sample is the source of the 6 T cell receptor beta chains below, sequenced in a study of neoadjuvant nivolumab and ipilimumab in lung cancer (dated by TCRdb to the early 2020s). Libraries came from the immunoSEQ multiplex PCR assay. TCRdb carries this immuneACCESS record with in-frame sequences only. Its versions omit some clonotypes, under half of them owing to an unresolved V gene in the studies checked, with the rest unexplained. Present in this sample are roughly 30,000 clones, 80% of which were seen just once. Roughly 6.2% of the sample goes to the ten largest clones. This specimen's time point label, interpreted: pretherapy, before neoadjuvant immune checkpoint inhibitors. The specimen was peripheral blood, collected before neoadjuvant nivolumab, alone or with ipilimumab. These receptors were taken from an adult with non-small cell lung cancer.

As to this clone: Compared with germline, one end of the junction differs, possibly owing to a read error. This chain links TRBV20-1 with TRBJ1-1; D gene unclear. The CDR3 contains 11 residues. Germline CDR1 reads DFQATT; CDR2 reads SNEGSKA (reference sequence). CDR3 nucleotide sequence: TGCAGTGCTAGGGGGAACACTGAAGTTTTCTTT. It encodes CSARGNTEVFF.

The chain recombines TRBV29-1 with TRBJ1-1, with D unresolved. The V end lost 4 bases, the J end lost 1 base, and 10 bases lay between the germline ends. CDR1 and CDR2 from the germline V gene are SQVTM and ANQGSEA. The CDR3 totals 13 residues. The CDR3 DNA reads TGCAGCGTTGTCGGATGGGGGAACACTGAAGCTTTCTTT. Amino acid sequence: CSVVGWGNTEAFF.

The V call is TRBV28, the J call TRBJ1-5; 10 nucleotides agree with TRBD1. Germline lookup yields CDR1 MDHEN and CDR2 SYDVKM. The length of the CDR3 is 15 residues. Trimming at V came to 5 bases and at J to 0 bases, leaving 1 base not matched to a gene. In DNA, the CDR3 is TGTGCCAGCAGTGGACAGGGGGTTAGCAATCAGCCCCAGCATTTT. Its protein product is CASSGQGVSNQPQHF.

This chain connects TRBV4-1 to TRBJ1-2; D is uncertain. Germline V gene sequence: CDR1 MGHRA, CDR2 YSYEKL. The CDR3 totals 18 residues. The ends were cut back, 4 bases at V and 0 bases at J, with 21 bases in the middle. In DNA form, the CDR3 reads TGCGCCAGCAGCCCATTTCTCCCCCTTATTCTTACTAACTATGGCTACACCTTC. Its protein product is CASSPFLPLILTNYGYTF.

This rearrangement joins TRBV5-1 to TRBJ1-6; 10 positions match TRBD1. J lost 5 bases, V lost 2 bases, and 4 bases had no gene match. The V gene's germline CDR1 is SGHRS and CDR2 YFSETQ. This CDR3 is 16 amino acids long. CDR3 in DNA: TGCGCCAGCAGCTTCGGACAGGGGGGACATAATTCACCCCTCCACTTT. This codes for CASSFGQGGHNSPLHF.

This clone was observed a single time. The chain uses TRBV5-1 and TRBJ1-4; D unclear. V was pared by 4 bases and J by 4 bases, with 11 bases between. CDR1 and CDR2 (germline): SGHRS, YFSETQ. There are 14 residues in the CDR3. The CDR3 region is CASSAILGNEKLFF. The CDR3 nucleotides read TGCGCCAGCAGCGCCATTCTGGGTAATGAAAAACTGTTTTTT.